This T cell receptor (beta chain) was recorded in a study of identical twins. Germline values: CDR1 SNHLY, CDR2 FYNNEI. J was trimmed by 0 bases and V by 0 bases; bases with no gene match: 8. The CDR3 sequence is 17 residues long. MiXCR, run by TCRdb on the 5' RACE reads, gives a single entry per CDR3 protein. The sample lists approximately 220,000 distinct CDR3 sequences, approximately 8% occurring once. This clonotype has just a few counts. The same data also contributed to another study, on yellow fever vaccine responses in identical twins.

Sequenced input: CD8+ T cells sorted from blood. The rearrangement joins TRBV2 to TRBJ2-7, with 7 bases lining up with TRBD2. The TCR was taken from a woman aged 18-30 years in good health. CDR3 sequence reads: CASSEAGLAGTSYEQYF. DNA for the CDR3: TGTGCCAGCAGTGAAGCGGGATTAGCGGGTACCTCCTACGAGCAGTACTTC.